Listed here are 25 T cell receptor beta chains from one sample, sequenced in a study of T cells in Graves' hyperthyroidism and ophthalmopathy. There were TCR beta CDR3 regions amplified from RNA transcripts. Primed by the HTBI set, a first-round RT-PCR was run on the TCR CDR3. From the multiplex PCR reads, TCRdb called clonotypes with MiXCR, one entry per CDR3 protein. The sample lists around 560,000 distinct CDR3 sequences, over 15% occurring once. The source material was blood. All receptors derive from a woman under 30 with Graves' hyperthyroidism.

This clonotype occurred many times. This chain connects TRBV30 to TRBJ2-7, with 7 bases matching TRBD1. The CDR3 spans 12 residues. V shed 5 bases and J 3 bases; nucleotides not matched to a gene: 4. Germline CDR1 reads GTSNPN; CDR2 reads SVGIG (reference sequence). In DNA form, the CDR3 reads TGTGCCTGGTCCCGGACAGGCTACGAGCAGTACTTC. Protein: CAWSRTGYEQYF.

There are many counts of this clonotype. This chain connects TRBV5-5 to TRBJ2-7; D perhaps matches TRBD2 (5 bases). V was cut by 0 bases and J by 2 bases, with 12 bases left in between. The CDR3 consists of 15 residues. The germline CDR1 and CDR2 sequences are SGHKS and YYEKEE (reference sequence). In DNA form, the CDR3 reads TGTGCCAGCAGCTTGGAATGGACTGACACCTACGAGCAGTACTTC. Protein sequence: CASSLEWTDTYEQYF.

This chain uses TRBV4-1 with TRBJ2-7; no clear D. Germline V gives CDR1 MGHRA, CDR2 YSYEKL. This CDR3 contains 15 residues. Deletions cut 1 base from V and 0 bases from J, with 10 bases between. The chain's CDR3 is CASSQGTASSYEQYF. The CDR3 DNA sequence: TGCGCCAGCAGCCAAGGTACAGCTAGCTCCTACGAGCAGTACTTC.

The chain employs TRBV20-1 and TRBJ1-2; 12 bases are a match to TRBD1. The ends lost 5 bases at V and 1 base at J; junction bases unmatched: 8. The germline V gene encodes CDR1 DFQATT and CDR2 SNEGSKA (reference sequence). This CDR3 is built from 16 residues. CDR3 sequence: CSAPRDRGRFNYGYTF. The CDR3 nucleotides read TGCAGTGCTCCGAGGGACAGGGGGCGCTTTAACTATGGCTACACCTTC.

This clonotype was observed a handful of times. J is TRBJ2-2 and V is TRBV6-1; possibly TRBD2 for D (6 bases). Deletions cut 6 bases from V and 6 bases from J, with 11 bases between. The CDR3 has 13 amino acids. Germline V gene lookup returns CDR1 MNHNS and CDR2 SASEGT. CDR3 nucleotide sequence: TGTGCCAGCAGACGAGGACTATCCGGGGAGCTGTTTTTT. Translating gives CASRRGLSGELFF.

This clonotype was found many times. V gene TRBV7-6 combines with J gene TRBJ2-3, with D unresolved. CDR1 is SGHVS, CDR2 FNYEAQ, per germline. CDR3 length: 14 residues. The V gene lost 3 bases and the J gene lost 0 bases, with 7 bases spanning the gap. CDR3 bases: TGTGCCAGCAGCTTCCCGACCAGCACAGATACGCAGTATTTT. Translation gives CASSFPTSTDTQYF.

This chain links TRBV10-3 with TRBJ1-5; no definite D call. V shed 7 bases and J shed 4 bases, with 11 bases lying between them. CDR3 size: 13 residues. Germline CDR1 is ENHRY and CDR2 is SYGVKD. CDR3 protein: CAITSALNQPQHF. For the CDR3, the DNA is TGTGCCATCACTTCAGCTCTAAATCAGCCCCAGCATTTT.

To note about this clonotype: Being one base from a much bigger clone, this may be a read error. The chain recombines TRBV7-9 with TRBJ1-2, with TRBD1 matching 9 bases. Germline-derived CDR1 and CDR2 are SEHNR and FQNEAQ (reference sequence). The CDR3 spans 14 residues. The CDR3 loop reads CASSEGQGYYVYTF. DNA of the CDR3: TGTGCCAGCAGCGAAGGACAGGGGTACTATGTCTACACCTTC.

This clonotype was counted ten times or more. The chain uses TRBV20-1 and TRBJ2-1; TRBD2 matches 8 bases. Looked up from germline, CDR1 is DFQATT and CDR2 is SNEGSKA (reference sequence). The CDR3 loop spans 16 amino acids. V lost 3 bases, J lost 2 bases, and 9 bases stayed unmatched. CDR3 sequence: CSARGPAGEPYNEQFF. As DNA, the CDR3 is TGCAGTGCTAGGGGCCCAGCGGGGGAGCCCTACAATGAGCAGTTCTTC.

This clonotype showed up just once. V and J are TRBV5-6 and TRBJ2-7; 14 bases fit TRBD2. The CDR3 sequence is 15 residues long. The ends lost 4 bases at V and 5 bases at J; junction bases unmatched: 5. Per germline, CDR1 SGHDT and CDR2 YYEEEE. The DNA of the CDR3 is TGTGCCAGCAGCCCGAGACTAGCGGGGGGGCACGAGCAGTACTTC. Its translation: CASSPRLAGGHEQYF.

This clonotype appeared many times. The rearrangement uses TRBV2 and TRBJ1-1, with TRBD1 matching 7 bases. The CDR3 consists of 14 residues. Germline V gene sequence: CDR1 SNHLY, CDR2 FYNNEI. The J segment lost 0 bases and the V segment lost 8 bases, leaving 6 bases of the junction unmatched. The CDR3 loop reads CASPGQPLNTEAFF. The CDR3 DNA follows: TGTGCCAGCCCGGGACAGCCACTGAACACTGAAGCTTTCTTT.

This chain links TRBV29-1 with TRBJ1-1; tentatively, D is TRBD1 (6 bases). Germline CDR1 reads SQVTM; CDR2 reads ANQGSEA. The CDR3 has 13 residues. Trimming cost V 8 bases and J 4 bases, with 17 bases left between them. The CDR3 reads CSSKKGTFTEAFF. CDR3 bases: TGCAGCTCCAAAAAAGGGACATTCACTGAAGCTTTCTTT.

A few counts support this clonotype. V is TRBV4-2 and J is TRBJ1-2, with 7 bases fitting TRBD1. This CDR3 contains 14 residues. The germline V gene encodes CDR1 LGHNA and CDR2 YNFKEQ. J gave up 8 bases and V 4 bases, and 10 bases lay outside the gene matches. The DNA for the CDR3 is TGTGCCAGCAGCCCAAAAAAGGGGGCGTCGGGCTACACCTTC. This sequence encodes CASSPKKGASGYTF.

Comment on this clonotype: Its ends do not fully match the called genes, so a read error is possible. The gene calls are TRBV20-1 and TRBJ2-7, with D maybe TRBD2 (6 bases). The CDR3 runs to 14 residues. The germline V gene encodes CDR1 DFQATT and CDR2 SNEGSKA (reference sequence). The chain's CDR3 is CSAPPGTPPYAQYF. In DNA form, the CDR3 reads TGCAGTGCTCCACCCGGGACTCCCCCCTACGCGCAGTACTTC.

This clonotype showed up many times. The chain joins TRBV20-1 to TRBJ1-3; 7 bases line up with TRBD1. CDR3 length equals 15 residues. The V gene's germline CDR1 is DFQATT and CDR2 SNEGSKA (reference sequence). The V segment lost 2 bases and the J segment 3 bases; nucleotides outside the gene matches: 7. CDR3 amino acids: CSARPGQRLGNTIYF. The CDR3 bases are TGCAGTGCTAGACCGGGACAGAGACTTGGAAACACCATATATTTT.

The table lists this clonotype with many counts. The rearrangement uses TRBV13 and TRBJ2-4, with TRBD2 as a possible D gene (5 bases). Germline V gene sequence: CDR1 PRHDT, CDR2 FYEKMQ (reference sequence). The CDR3 totals 16 residues. V lost 1 base, J lost 0 bases, and 10 bases lay in between. The CDR3 spells CASSLEHGLAKNIQYF. The CDR3 nucleotides are TGTGCCAGCAGCTTAGAGCACGGACTAGCCAAAAACATTCAGTACTTC.

This clonotype was observed a few times. This rearrangement joins TRBV7-9 to TRBJ2-7; weak D call: TRBD1 (6 bases). This CDR3 has 14 residues. V was shortened by 2 bases and J by 4 bases, with 12 bases between the two germline ends. Germline V gives CDR1 SEHNR, CDR2 FQNEAQ (reference sequence). The DNA for the CDR3 is TGTGCCAGCAGCTTACAGGGGACGGGATACGAGCAGTACTTC. Protein sequence: CASSLQGTGYEQYF.

The table lists this clonotype with a count of one. The gene calls are TRBV5-1 and TRBJ2-7, with a possible D match to TRBD2 (5 bases). There are 15 residues in the CDR3. Looked up from germline, CDR1 is SGHRS and CDR2 is YFSETQ. The ends were cut back, 0 bases at V and 1 base at J, with 11 bases in the middle. CDR3 DNA: TGCGCCAGCAGCTTGGCTCGCGGGCTTTCCTACGAGCAGTACTTC. Its translation: CASSLARGLSYEQYF.

This clonotype occurred a few times. This CDR3 reads CASSLRAGVAGGSSYEQYF. As DNA, the CDR3 is TGTGCCAGCAGCTTAAGGGCCGGGGTAGCGGGGGGGAGCTCCTACGAGCAGTACTTC. The chain combines TRBV13 with TRBJ2-7; 11 bases align to TRBD2. Germline CDR1 reads PRHDT; CDR2 reads FYEKMQ (reference sequence). Unmatched junction bases numbered 12, after V lost 2 bases and J lost 0 bases. There are 19 residues in the CDR3. Full variable domain (missing parts from reference TRBV13 and TRBJ2-7): AAGVIQSPRHLIKEKRETATLKCYPIPRHDTVYWYQQGPGQDPQFLISFYEKMQSDKGSIPDRFSAQQFSDYHSELNMSSLELGDSALYFCASSLRAGVAGGSSYEQYFGPGTRLTVT.

This clonotype was seen at least ten times. V usage is TRBV2 and J usage is TRBJ2-1; 10 positions agree with TRBD2. Trimming cost V 5 bases and J 4 bases; bases outside gene matches: 5. CDR1 is SNHLY, CDR2 FYNNEI, per germline. The CDR3 spans 15 residues. The CDR3 loop reads CASSRTSGAYNEQFF. In DNA, the CDR3 is TGTGCCAGCAGTCGAACTAGCGGGGCATACAATGAGCAGTTCTTC.

This clonotype is a singleton in its sample. This chain connects TRBV6-2 or TRBV6-3 to TRBJ2-5; 13 nucleotides match TRBD2. This CDR3 contains 16 residues. J gave up 5 bases and V 6 bases, and 9 bases lay outside the gene matches. Per germline, CDR1 MNHEY and CDR2 SVGEGT. The CDR3 DNA reads TGTGCCAGCAGACTTACTAGCGGGGGGGCCTGGGAGACCCAGTACTTC. Translation gives CASRLTSGGAWETQYF.

In its sample, this clonotype was seen many times. This sequence joins TRBV12-3 or TRBV12-4 and TRBJ2-7, with a tentative D call TRBD1 (5 bases). V gave up 6 bases and J gave up 5 bases, with 20 bases separating them. The CDR3 contains 15 residues. This chain's CDR3 is CASRGYGREEHEQYF. The CDR3 region has the DNA TGTGCCAGCAGAGGGTACGGCAGGGAAGAACACGAGCAGTACTTC.

This clonotype has just a few counts. The chain links TRBV20-1 to TRBJ2-2, with D possibly called TRBD1 or TRBD2 (6 bases each). The CDR3 is 18 amino acids. Germline CDR1 is DFQATT and CDR2 is SNEGSKA (reference sequence). The ends were cut back, 4 bases at V and 8 bases at J, with 29 bases in the middle. This chain's CDR3 is CSATYRGRGARQGGELFF. The CDR3 bases are TGCAGTGCTACCTATCGGGGCCGCGGGGCCCGTCAGGGGGGGGAGCTGTTTTTT.

There are a few counts of this clonotype. This rearrangement joins TRBV12-3 or TRBV12-4 to TRBJ1-1; D is unclear. Trimming took off 5 bases at V and 8 bases at J, with 9 bases between the two ends. The CDR3 loop spans 11 amino acids. The CDR3 protein is CASSRGSEAFF. CDR3 nucleotide sequence: TGTGCCAGCAGTCGAGGGTCCGAAGCTTTCTTT.

This clonotype has at least ten counts. The gene calls are TRBV6-2 or TRBV6-3 and TRBJ1-1; D might be TRBD1 (6 bases). The CDR3 runs to 21 residues. Germline lookup yields CDR1 MNHEY and CDR2 SVGEGT. Trimming took off 0 bases at V and 4 bases at J, with 30 bases between the two ends. The CDR3 sequence: CASSYSVVGKAGEGFGTEAFF. The DNA of the CDR3 is TGTGCCAGCAGTTACTCAGTCGTAGGTAAGGCAGGGGAAGGTTTCGGCACTGAAGCTTTCTTT.